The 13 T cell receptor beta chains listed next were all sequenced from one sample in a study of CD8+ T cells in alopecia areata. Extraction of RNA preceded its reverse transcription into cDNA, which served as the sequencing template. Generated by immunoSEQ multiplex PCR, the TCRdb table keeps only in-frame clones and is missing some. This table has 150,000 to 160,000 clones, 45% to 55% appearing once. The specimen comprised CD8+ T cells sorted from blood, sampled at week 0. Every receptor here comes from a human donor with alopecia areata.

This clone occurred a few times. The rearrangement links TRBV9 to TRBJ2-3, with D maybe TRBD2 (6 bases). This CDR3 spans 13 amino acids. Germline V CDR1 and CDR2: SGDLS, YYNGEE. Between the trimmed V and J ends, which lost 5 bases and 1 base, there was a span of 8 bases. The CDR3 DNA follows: TGTGCCAGCAGTGGCGGGGGCACAGATACGCAGTATTTT. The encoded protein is CASSGGGTDTQYF.

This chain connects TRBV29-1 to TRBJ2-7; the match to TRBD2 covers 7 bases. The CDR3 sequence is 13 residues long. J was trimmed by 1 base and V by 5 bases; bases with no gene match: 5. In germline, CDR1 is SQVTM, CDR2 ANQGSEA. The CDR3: CSVIDGGSYEQYF. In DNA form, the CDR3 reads TGCAGCGTTATTGACGGGGGGTCCTACGAGCAGTACTTC.

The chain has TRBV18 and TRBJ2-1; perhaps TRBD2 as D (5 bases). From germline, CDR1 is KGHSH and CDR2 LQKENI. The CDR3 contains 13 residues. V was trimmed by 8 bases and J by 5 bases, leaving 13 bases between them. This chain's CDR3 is CASNSGPNNEQFF. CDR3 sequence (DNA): TGTGCCAGCAACAGCGGACCGAACAATGAGCAGTTCTTC.

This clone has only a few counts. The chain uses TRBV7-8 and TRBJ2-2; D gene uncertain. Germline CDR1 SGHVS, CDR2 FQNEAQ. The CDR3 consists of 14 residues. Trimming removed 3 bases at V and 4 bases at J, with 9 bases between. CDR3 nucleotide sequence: TGTGCCAGCAGCTTTACGGAATTCACCGGGGAGCTGTTTTTT. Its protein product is CASSFTEFTGELFF.

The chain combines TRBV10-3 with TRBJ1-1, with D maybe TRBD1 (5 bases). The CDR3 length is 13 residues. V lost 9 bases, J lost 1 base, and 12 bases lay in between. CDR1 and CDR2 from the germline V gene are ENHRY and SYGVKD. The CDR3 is CAISDISNTEAFF. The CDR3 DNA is TGTGCCATTTCGGACATTTCGAACACTGAAGCTTTCTTT.

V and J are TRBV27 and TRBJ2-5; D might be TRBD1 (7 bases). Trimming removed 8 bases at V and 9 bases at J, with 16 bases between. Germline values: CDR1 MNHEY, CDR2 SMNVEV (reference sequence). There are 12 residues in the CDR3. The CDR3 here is CASRTSRGAQYF. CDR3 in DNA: TGTGCCAGCCGCACTTCCAGGGGGGCCCAGTACTTC.

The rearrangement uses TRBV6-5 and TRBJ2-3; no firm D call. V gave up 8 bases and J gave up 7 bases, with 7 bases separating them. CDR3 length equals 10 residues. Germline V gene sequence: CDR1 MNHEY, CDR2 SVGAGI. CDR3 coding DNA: TGTGCCAGCGGATCAAATACGCAGTATTTT. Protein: CASGSNTQYF.

The chain's CDR3 is CASSQDIRGGEQYF. The CDR3, as DNA: TGCGCCAGCAGCCAAGATATTAGGGGTGGCGAGCAGTACTTC. The chain joins TRBV4-3 to TRBJ2-7, with a possible D match to TRBD1 (5 bases). This CDR3 is built from 14 residues. Germline CDR1 is LGHNA and CDR2 is YSLEER. Trimming removed 0 bases at V and 6 bases at J, with 12 bases between.

This CDR3 is CASSPRGGIRVEQFF. The CDR3 DNA reads TGTGCCAGCAGCCCGCGAGGAGGGATAAGGGTGGAGCAGTTCTTC. V usage is TRBV9 and J usage is TRBJ2-1, with D perhaps matching TRBD2 (6 bases). Germline V gives CDR1 SGDLS, CDR2 YYNGEE. CDR3 length: 15 amino acids. Trimming removed 4 bases from V and 10 bases from J, with 21 bases in between.

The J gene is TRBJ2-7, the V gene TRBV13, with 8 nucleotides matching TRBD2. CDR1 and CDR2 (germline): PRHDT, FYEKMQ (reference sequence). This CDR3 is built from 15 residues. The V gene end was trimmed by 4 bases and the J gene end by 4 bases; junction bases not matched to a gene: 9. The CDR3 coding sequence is TGTGCCAGCAGCTCCCAGGGTAGCGGGGTTTACGAGCAGTACTTC. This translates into CASSSQGSGVYEQYF.

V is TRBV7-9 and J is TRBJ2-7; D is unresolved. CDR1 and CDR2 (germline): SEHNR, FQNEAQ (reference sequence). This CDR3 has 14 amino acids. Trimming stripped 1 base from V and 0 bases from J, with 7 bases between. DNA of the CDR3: TGTGCCAGCAGCTTAGGTGACACCTCCTACGAGCAGTACTTC. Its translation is CASSLGDTSYEQYF.

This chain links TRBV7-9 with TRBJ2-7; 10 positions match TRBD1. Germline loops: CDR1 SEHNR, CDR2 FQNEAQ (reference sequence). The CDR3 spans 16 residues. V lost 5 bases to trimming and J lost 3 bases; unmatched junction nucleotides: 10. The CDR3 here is CASSPPTGDRGYEQYF. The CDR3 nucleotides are TGTGCCAGCAGCCCGCCGACTGGGGACAGGGGCTACGAGCAGTACTTC.

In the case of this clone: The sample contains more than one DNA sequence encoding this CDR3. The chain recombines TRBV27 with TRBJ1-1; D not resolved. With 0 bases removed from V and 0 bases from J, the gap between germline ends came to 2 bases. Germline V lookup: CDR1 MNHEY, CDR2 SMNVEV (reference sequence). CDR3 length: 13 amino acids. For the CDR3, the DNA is TGTGCCAGCAGTTTATCTCTGAACACTGAAGCTTTCTTT. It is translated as CASSLSLNTEAFF.